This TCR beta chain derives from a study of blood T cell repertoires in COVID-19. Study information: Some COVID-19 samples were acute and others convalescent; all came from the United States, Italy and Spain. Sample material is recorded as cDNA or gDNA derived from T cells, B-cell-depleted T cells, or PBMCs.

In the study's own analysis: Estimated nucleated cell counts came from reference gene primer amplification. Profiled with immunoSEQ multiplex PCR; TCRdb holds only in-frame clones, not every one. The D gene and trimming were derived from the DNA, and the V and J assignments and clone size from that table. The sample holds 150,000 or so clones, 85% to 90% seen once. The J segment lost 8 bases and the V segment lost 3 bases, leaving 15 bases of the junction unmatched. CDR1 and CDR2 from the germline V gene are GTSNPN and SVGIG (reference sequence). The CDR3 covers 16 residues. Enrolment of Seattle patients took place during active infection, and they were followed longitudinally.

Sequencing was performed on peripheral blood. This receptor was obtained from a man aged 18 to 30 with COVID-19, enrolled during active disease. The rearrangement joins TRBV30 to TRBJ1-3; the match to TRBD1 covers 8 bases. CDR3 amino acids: CAWSNDRGEARDTIYF. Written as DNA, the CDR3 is TGTGCCTGGAGCAATGACAGGGGCGAGGCTCGGGACACCATATATTTT. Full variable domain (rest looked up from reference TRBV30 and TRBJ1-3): SQTIHQWPATLVQPVGSPLSLECTVEGTSNPNLYWYRQAAGRGLQLLFYSVGIGQISSEVPQNLSASRPQDRQFILSSKKLLLSDSGFYLCAWSNDRGEARDTIYFGEGSWLTVV.